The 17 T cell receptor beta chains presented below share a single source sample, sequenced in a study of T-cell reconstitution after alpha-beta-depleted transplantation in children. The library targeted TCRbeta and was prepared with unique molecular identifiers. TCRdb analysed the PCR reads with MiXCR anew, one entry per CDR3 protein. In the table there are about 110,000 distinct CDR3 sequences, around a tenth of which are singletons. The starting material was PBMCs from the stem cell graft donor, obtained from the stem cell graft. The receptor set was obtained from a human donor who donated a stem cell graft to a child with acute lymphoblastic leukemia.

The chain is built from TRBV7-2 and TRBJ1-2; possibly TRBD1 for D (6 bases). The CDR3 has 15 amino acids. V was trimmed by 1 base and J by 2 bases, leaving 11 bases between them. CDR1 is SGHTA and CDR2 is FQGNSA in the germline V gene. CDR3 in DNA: TGTGCCAGCAGCTTAGGGCGGGGGCTAAACTATGGCTACACCTTC. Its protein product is CASSLGRGLNYGYTF.

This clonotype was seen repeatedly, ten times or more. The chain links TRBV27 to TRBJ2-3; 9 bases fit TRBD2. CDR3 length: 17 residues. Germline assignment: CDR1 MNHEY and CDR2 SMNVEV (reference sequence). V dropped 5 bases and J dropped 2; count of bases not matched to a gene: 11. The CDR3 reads CASSPPLAGALTDTQYF. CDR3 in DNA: TGTGCCAGCAGTCCTCCATTAGCGGGGGCACTCACAGATACGCAGTATTTT.

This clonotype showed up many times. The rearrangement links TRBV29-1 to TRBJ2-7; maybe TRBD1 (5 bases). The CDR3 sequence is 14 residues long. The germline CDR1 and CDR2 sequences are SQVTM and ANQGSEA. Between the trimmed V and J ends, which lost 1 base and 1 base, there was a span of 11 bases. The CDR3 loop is CSVEVPPGSYEQYF. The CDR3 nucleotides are TGCAGCGTTGAAGTACCACCAGGGTCCTACGAGCAGTACTTC.

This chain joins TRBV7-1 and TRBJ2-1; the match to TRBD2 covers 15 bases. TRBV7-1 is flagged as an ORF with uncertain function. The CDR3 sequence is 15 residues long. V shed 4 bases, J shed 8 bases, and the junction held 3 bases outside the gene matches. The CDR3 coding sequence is TGTGCCAGCAGCTGGACTAGCGGGAGGGCTGATGAGCAGTTCTTC. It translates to CASSWTSGRADEQFF.

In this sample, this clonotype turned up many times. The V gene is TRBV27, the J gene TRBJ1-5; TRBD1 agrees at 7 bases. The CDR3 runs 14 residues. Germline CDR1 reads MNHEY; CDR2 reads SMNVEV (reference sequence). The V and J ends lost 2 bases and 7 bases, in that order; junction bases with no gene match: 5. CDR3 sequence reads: CASSLDRVGQPQHF. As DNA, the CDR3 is TGTGCCAGCAGTTTAGACAGGGTAGGACAGCCCCAGCATTTT.

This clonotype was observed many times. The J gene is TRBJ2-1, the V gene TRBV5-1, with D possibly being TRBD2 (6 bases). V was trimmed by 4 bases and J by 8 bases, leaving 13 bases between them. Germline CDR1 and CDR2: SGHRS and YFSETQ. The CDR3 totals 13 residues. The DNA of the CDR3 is TGCGCCAGCAGCGCGGGAACGGCGGATGAGCAGTTCTTC. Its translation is CASSAGTADEQFF.

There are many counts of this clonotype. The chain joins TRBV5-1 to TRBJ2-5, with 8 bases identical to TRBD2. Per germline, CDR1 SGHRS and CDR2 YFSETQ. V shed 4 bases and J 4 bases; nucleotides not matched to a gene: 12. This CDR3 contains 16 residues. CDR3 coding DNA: TGCGCCAGCAGCCCTATCGGGGGGGCCCAGGGAGAGACCCAGTACTTC. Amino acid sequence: CASSPIGGAQGETQYF.

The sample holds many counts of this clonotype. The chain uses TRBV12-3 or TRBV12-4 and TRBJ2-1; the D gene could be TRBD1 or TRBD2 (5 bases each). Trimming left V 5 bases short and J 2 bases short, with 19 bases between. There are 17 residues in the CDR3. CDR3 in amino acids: CASSTEAGASTYNEQFF. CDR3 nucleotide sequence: TGTGCCAGCAGTACAGAGGCCGGGGCGAGTACCTACAATGAGCAGTTCTTC.

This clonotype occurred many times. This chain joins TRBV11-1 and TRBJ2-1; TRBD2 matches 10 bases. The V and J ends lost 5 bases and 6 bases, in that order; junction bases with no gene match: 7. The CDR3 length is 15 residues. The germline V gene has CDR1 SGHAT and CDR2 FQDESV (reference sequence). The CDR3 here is CASSKRTSGVNEQFF. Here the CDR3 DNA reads TGTGCCAGCAGCAAACGGACTAGCGGTGTCAATGAGCAGTTCTTC.

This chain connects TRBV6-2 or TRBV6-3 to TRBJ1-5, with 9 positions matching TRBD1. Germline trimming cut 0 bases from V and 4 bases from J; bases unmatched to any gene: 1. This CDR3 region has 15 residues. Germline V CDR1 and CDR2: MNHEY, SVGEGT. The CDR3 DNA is TGTGCCAGCAGTTACTCGGGACAGGGAAATCAGCCCCAGCATTTT. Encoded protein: CASSYSGQGNQPQHF.

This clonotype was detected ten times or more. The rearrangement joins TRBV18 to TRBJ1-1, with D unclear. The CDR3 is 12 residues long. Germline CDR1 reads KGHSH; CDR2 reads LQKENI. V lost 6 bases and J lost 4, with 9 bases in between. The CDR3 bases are TGTGCCAGCTCTAGGACTCCCACTGAAGCTTTCTTT. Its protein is CASSRTPTEAFF.

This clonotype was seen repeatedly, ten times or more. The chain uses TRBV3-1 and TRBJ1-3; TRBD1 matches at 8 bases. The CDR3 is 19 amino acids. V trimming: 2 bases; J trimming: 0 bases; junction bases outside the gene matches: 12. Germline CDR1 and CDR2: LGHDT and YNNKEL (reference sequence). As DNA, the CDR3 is TGTGCCAGCAGCCAAAGAGGCCAGGGGGCTCGTCACTCTGGAAACACCATATATTTT. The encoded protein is CASSQRGQGARHSGNTIYF.

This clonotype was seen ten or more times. CDR3 sequence: CAGNAGFWELHLGNQPQHF. The CDR3 region has the DNA TGTGCCGGTAATGCAGGGTTTTGGGAACTTCATTTGGGCAATCAGCCCCAGCATTTT. This chain uses TRBV19 with TRBJ1-5; tentative D call: TRBD1 (5 bases). Trimming took 11 bases from V and 2 from J, leaving 31 bases between them. This CDR3 is built from 19 residues. The germline CDR1 and CDR2 sequences are LNHDA and SQIVND (reference sequence).

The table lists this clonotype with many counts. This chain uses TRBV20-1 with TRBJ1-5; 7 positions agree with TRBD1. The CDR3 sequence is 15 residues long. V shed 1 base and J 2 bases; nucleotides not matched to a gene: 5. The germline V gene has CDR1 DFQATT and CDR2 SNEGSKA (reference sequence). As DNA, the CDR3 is TGCAGTGCTAGAGGGATGACAGGGCGCAATCAGCCCCAGCATTTT. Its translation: CSARGMTGRNQPQHF.

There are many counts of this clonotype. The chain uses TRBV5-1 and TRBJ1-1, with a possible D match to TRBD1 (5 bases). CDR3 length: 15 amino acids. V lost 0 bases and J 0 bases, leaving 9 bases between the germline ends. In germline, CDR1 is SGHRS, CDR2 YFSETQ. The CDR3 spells CASSLEWGVNTEAFF. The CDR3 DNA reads TGCGCCAGCAGCTTGGAATGGGGGGTGAACACTGAAGCTTTCTTT.

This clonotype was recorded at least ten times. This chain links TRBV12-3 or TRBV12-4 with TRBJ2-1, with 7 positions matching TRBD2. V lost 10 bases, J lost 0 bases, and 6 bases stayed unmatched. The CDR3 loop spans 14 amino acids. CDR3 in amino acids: CATSRTSSYNEQFF. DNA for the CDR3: TGTGCCACTTCGAGGACTAGCTCCTACAATGAGCAGTTCTTC.

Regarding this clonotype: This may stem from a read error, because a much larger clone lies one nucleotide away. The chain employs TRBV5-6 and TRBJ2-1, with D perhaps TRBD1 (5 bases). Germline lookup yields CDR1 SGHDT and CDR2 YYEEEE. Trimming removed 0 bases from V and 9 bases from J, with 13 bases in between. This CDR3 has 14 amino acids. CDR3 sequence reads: CASSLGGHGSEQFF. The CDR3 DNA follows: TGTGCCAGCAGCTTGGGGGGCCACGGAAGTGAGCAGTTCTTC. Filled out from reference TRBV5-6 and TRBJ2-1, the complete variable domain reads DAGVTQSPTHLIKTRGQQVTLRCSPKSGHDTVSWYQQALGQGPQFIFQYYEEEERQRGNFPDRFSGHQFPNYSSELNVNALLLGDSALYLCASSLGGHGSEQFFGPGTRLTVL.